The sequence of this T cell receptor beta chain was determined in a study of blood T cell repertoires in COVID-19. The germline V gene has CDR1 SEHNR and CDR2 FQNEAQ (reference sequence). CDR3 size: 12 residues. Trimming removed 2 bases at V and 5 bases at J, with 7 bases between. The protocol was immunoSEQ multiplex PCR, while the TCRdb copy is restricted to in-frame clones and leaves out a portion. Of some 120,000 clones listed, approximately 89% are singletons. The clonotype comes from a woman aged 55 to 70 with acute or convalescent COVID-19. The chain couples TRBV7-9 to TRBJ2-7, with D unclear. Sample: peripheral blood. The CDR3 bases are TGTGCCAGCAGCTTAATGCCAGACGAGCAGTACTTC. Translated: CASSLMPDEQYF. Complete variable domain (other parts from reference TRBV7-9 and TRBJ2-7): DTGVSQNPRHKITKRGQNVTFRCDPISEHNRLYWYRQTLGQGPEFLTYFQNEAQLEKSRLLSDRFSAERPKGSFSTLEIQRTEQGDSAMYLCASSLMPDEQYFGPGTRLTVT.